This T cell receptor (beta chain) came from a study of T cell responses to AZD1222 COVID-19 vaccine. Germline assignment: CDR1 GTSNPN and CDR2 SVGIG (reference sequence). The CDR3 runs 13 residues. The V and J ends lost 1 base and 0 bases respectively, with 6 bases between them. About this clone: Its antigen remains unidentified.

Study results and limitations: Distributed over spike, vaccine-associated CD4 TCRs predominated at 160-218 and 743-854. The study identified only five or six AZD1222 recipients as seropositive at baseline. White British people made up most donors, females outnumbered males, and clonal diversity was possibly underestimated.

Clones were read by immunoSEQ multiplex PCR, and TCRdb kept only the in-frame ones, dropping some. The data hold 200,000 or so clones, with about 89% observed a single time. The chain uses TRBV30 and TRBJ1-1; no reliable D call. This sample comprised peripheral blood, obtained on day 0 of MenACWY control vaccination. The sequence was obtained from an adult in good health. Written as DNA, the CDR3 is TGTGCCTGGAGTGCAAACCTGAACACTGAAGCTTTCTTT. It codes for CAWSANLNTEAFF.